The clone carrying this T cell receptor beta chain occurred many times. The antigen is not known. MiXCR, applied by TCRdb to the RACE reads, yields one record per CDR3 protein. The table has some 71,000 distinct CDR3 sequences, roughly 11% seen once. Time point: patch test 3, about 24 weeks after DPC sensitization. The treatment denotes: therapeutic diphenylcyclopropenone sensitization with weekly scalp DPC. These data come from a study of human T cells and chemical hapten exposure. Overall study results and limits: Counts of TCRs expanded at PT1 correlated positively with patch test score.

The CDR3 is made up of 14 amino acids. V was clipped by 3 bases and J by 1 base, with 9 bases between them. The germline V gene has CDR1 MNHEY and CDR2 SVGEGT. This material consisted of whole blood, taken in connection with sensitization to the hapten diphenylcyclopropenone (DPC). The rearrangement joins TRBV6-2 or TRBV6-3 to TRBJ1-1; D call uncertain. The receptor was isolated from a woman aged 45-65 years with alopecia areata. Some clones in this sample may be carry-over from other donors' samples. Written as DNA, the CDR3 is TGTGCCAGCAGTTATCCCCTAACGAACACTGAAGCTTTCTTT. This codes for CASSYPLTNTEAFF.